Here is one T cell receptor beta chain with its context. Its antigen is currently unknown. The sample belongs to a study of cytomegalovirus exposure and HLA in healthy donors. Study-wide results and limits: Later work associated 16,951 TCR beta sequences with HLA alleles at 0.05 false discovery rate. A later analysis reportedly found fewer N-insertions in an Asian-associated ancestry cluster than the roughly 670-donor mean.

The PCR employed 60 Vbeta primers together with 13 Jbeta primers. Assay: immunoSEQ multiplex PCR; the TCRdb copy retains only in-frame clones and omits some. The data contain around 130,000 clones, around 77% of them singletons. Germline V lookup: CDR1 KGHSH, CDR2 LQKENI. The trim removed 5 bases at V and 1 base at J, leaving 4 bases unmatched. CDR3 size: 17 residues. The J gene is TRBJ2-6, the V gene TRBV18, with 11 bases fitting TRBD1. This TCR derives from a man in his fifties in good health and CMV-seronegative. Material: PBMCs. CDR3 amino acids: CASSAGTGGSGANVLTF. The CDR3 DNA reads TGTGCCAGCTCAGCCGGGACAGGGGGTTCTGGGGCCAACGTCCTGACTTTC.